The rows below give T cell receptor beta chains drawn from one sample of a study of T cells in Graves' hyperthyroidism and ophthalmopathy. One entry per CDR3 protein, called by TCRdb with MiXCR from the multiplex PCR reads. The sample includes 450,000 to 650,000 distinct CDR3 sequences, approximately 15% of them seen just once. Sequenced input: blood. Receptor source: a woman aged 18-35 years with Graves' ophthalmopathy. Both conserved end residues are part of each CDR3. The order of the fields is CDR3 DNA, CDR3 protein, clone size, J gene, V gene, D gene. A D gene is named only where the DNA matches it firmly. Not every row has a clone size; where given, it reads once, few, many or a size class.

DNA: TGCGCCAGCAGCTGGGGACTAGCGGGTTCGGGGCAGTACTTC
CDR3: CASSWGLAGSGQYF
size: NA
J: TRBJ2-7
V: TRBV5-1
D: TRBD2

DNA: TGTGCCAGCTCTAAAAACGGGGGCTCCTACGAGCAGTACTTC
CDR3: CASSKNGGSYEQYF
size: few
J: TRBJ2-7
V: TRBV12-3/TRBV12-4
D: NA

DNA: TGTGCCAGCACTCCGCCCCTGAGGGAAACCGGGGAGCTGTTTTTT
CDR3: CASTPPLRETGELFF
size: many
J: TRBJ2-2
V: TRBV6-2/TRBV6-3
D: NA

DNA: TGCGCCAGCAGCCGACGGCTAGCGGGAGATCGGGAGACCCAGTACTTC
CDR3: CASSRRLAGDRETQYF
size: many
J: TRBJ2-5
V: TRBV4-1
D: TRBD2

DNA: TGTGCCAGCAGTGCCCCGGGACAGGGGGCATATGGCTACACCTTC
CDR3: CASSAPGQGAYGYTF
size: NA
J: TRBJ1-2
V: TRBV28
D: TRBD1

DNA: TGCAGCGAGGGACTAGCGGGCAGCTCCTACAATGAGCAGTTCTTC
CDR3: CSEGLAGSSYNEQFF
size: many
J: TRBJ2-1
V: TRBV29-1
D: TRBD2

DNA: TGTGCCAGCAGTGACCCGTCGGACAGCCGAAGAACCAAAAACATTCAGTACTTC
CDR3: CASSDPSDSRRTKNIQYF
size: many
J: TRBJ2-4
V: TRBV2
D: NA

DNA: TGTGCCAGCAGCCGGACTAGCGGGAGAGTGCTCGAGCAGTACTTC
CDR3: CASSRTSGRVLEQYF
size: many
J: TRBJ2-7
V: TRBV7-2
D: TRBD2

DNA: TGTGCCAGCAGTTACCAGAGGACAGGGGCCAACGTCCTGACTTTC
CDR3: CASSYQRTGANVLTF
size: many
J: TRBJ2-6
V: TRBV6-5
D: NA

DNA: TGTGCCAGCAGCTTACAGGGGGCTCGGGAGCAGTTCTTC
CDR3: CASSLQGAREQFF
size: NA
J: TRBJ2-1
V: TRBV5-4
D: TRBD1

DNA: TGTGCCAGCAGACGCGTAGGGAACAGTGAAAAACTGTTTTTT
CDR3: CASRRVGNSEKLFF
size: NA
J: TRBJ1-4
V: TRBV7-9
D: NA

DNA: TGTGCCAGCAGCTCACCCCGGGCCCAATACGAGCAGTACTTC
CDR3: CASSSPRAQYEQYF
size: NA
J: TRBJ2-7
V: TRBV7-9
D: NA

DNA: TGTGCCAGCAGCCTCCTAGGTATAGATAGCAATCAGCCCCAGCATTTT
CDR3: CASSLLGIDSNQPQHF
size: few
J: TRBJ1-5
V: TRBV16
D: NA

DNA: TGTGCCAGCTCACCACTGGGAACCCGTAGCTCTGGAAACACCATATATTTT
CDR3: CASSPLGTRSSGNTIYF
size: NA
J: TRBJ1-3
V: TRBV18
D: NA

DNA: TGTGCCAGCAGTTTCAGGGACAGGGGGCCGAGCTCCTACGAGCAGTACTTC
CDR3: CASSFRDRGPSSYEQYF
size: many
J: TRBJ2-7
V: TRBV12-3/TRBV12-4
D: TRBD1

DNA: TGTGCCAGCAGTCCCGGGACAGGACCTTACGAGCAGTACTTC
CDR3: CASSPGTGPYEQYF
size: many
J: TRBJ2-7
V: TRBV12-3/TRBV12-4
D: TRBD1

DNA: TGTGCCAGCACCCCCGACACAGATACGCAGTATTTT
CDR3: CASTPDTDTQYF
size: NA
J: TRBJ2-3
V: TRBV7-8
D: NA

DNA: TGTGCCAGCGGACTGACAGGCCAATACGAGCAGTACTTC
CDR3: CASGLTGQYEQYF
size: many
J: TRBJ2-7
V: TRBV6-1
D: NA

DNA: TGTGCCAGCAGTTGGAGGAGAGCTGAAGCTTTCTTT
CDR3: CASSWRRAEAFF
size: many
J: TRBJ1-1
V: TRBV12-3/TRBV12-4
D: NA

DNA: TGTGCCAGCAGCTTGACCAATCAGCCCCAGCATTTT
CDR3: CASSLTNQPQHF
size: many
J: TRBJ1-5
V: TRBV28
D: NA

DNA: TGTGCCAGCAGTTACTCGCAGGGAGGTGGCTACACCTTC
CDR3: CASSYSQGGGYTF
size: few
J: TRBJ1-2
V: TRBV6-5
D: NA

DNA: TGTGCCAGTATGAGAGGGACAGGGCCTCTCCCCTACGAGCAGTACTTC
CDR3: CASMRGTGPLPYEQYF
size: NA
J: TRBJ2-7
V: TRBV19
D: TRBD1

DNA: TGTGCCAGCAGCATCTACTACAGGGGGCGCGAGTACTTC
CDR3: CASSIYYRGREYF
size: many
J: TRBJ2-5
V: TRBV7-6
D: TRBD1

DNA: TGTGCCAGCAGCACTACCTCGGATGAGCAGTTCTTC
CDR3: CASSTTSDEQFF
size: many
J: TRBJ2-1
V: TRBV7-9
D: NA

DNA: TGTGCCAGCAGTTCACTGGACAGGGTCGACAATGAGCAGTTCTTC
CDR3: CASSSLDRVDNEQFF
size: many
J: TRBJ2-1
V: TRBV6-1
D: TRBD1

DNA: TGTGCCAGCAGCTTAGCGGCGAAGGATACGCAGTATTTT
CDR3: CASSLAAKDTQYF
size: many
J: TRBJ2-3
V: TRBV11-1
D: NA

DNA: TGTGCCAGCGAGAAATCCTGGACAGGGGGACTCCCGGGGACCCAGTACTTC
CDR3: CASEKSWTGGLPGTQYF
size: many
J: TRBJ2-5
V: TRBV6-1
D: TRBD1